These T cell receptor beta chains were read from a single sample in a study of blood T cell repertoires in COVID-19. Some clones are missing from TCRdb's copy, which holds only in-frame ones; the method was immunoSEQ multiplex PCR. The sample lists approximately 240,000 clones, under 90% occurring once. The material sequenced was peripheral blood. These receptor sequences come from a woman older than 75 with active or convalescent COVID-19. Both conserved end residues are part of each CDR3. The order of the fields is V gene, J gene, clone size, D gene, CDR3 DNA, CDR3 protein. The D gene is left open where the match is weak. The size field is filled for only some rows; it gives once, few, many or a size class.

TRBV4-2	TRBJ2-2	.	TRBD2	TGTGCCAGTAACGGGGGGGGCCGCACCGGGGAGCTGTTTTTT	CASNGGGRTGELFF
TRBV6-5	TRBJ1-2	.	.	TGTGCCAGCAGTTACTCCGGGGGACACTATGGCTACACCTTC	CASSYSGGHYGYTF
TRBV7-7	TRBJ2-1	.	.	TGTGCTAGCAGCTTAAGGTTGGGGCAGGGTAGCAATGAGCAGTTCTTC	CASSLRLGQGSNEQFF
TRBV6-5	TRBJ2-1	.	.	TGTGCCAGCGAAGGCCGGGGTCGGGGATACAATGAGCAGTTCTTC	CASEGRGRGYNEQFF
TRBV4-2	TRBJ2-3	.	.	TGTGCCAGCAGCCCCGTGGGGGTGGGGGCCACAGATACGCAGTATTTT	CASSPVGVGATDTQYF
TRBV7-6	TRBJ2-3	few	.	TGTGCCAGCAGCTTAGAGGCCAGGTACACAGATACGCAGTATTTT	CASSLEARYTDTQYF
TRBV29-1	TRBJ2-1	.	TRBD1	TGCAGCGTTGAACGTGGACAGGGGGTTGACAATGAGCAGTTCTTC	CSVERGQGVDNEQFF
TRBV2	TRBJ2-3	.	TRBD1	TGTGCCAGCAGTAGGACAGGGGGTGATACGCAGTATTTT	CASSRTGGDTQYF
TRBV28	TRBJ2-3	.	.	TGTGCCACCTTTTCCCCCACAGATACGCAGTATTTT	CATFSPTDTQYF
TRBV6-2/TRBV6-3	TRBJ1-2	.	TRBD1	TGTGCCAGCAGTTCCCGGGACAGGCCTTCTAACTATGGCTACACCTTC	CASSSRDRPSNYGYTF
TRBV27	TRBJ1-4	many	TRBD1	TGTGCCAGCAGTTTACACAGGGGGAGCGTTGAAAAACTGTTTTTT	CASSLHRGSVEKLFF
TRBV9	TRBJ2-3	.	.	TGTGCCAGCAGCGTAATGGGCATACCCACAGATACGCAGTATTTT	CASSVMGIPTDTQYF
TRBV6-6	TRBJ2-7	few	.	TGTGCCAGCAGCGCCGGGACTCCCCTCTACGAGCAGTACTTC	CASSAGTPLYEQYF
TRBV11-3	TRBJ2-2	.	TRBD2	TGTGCCAGCAGCACCTCCTGGGGAGGGCGGACCGGGGAGCTGTTTTTT	CASSTSWGGRTGELFF
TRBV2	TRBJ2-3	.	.	TGTGCCAGCAGTTCGGGACAAAGCACAGATACGCAGTATTTT	CASSSGQSTDTQYF
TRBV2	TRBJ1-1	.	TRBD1	TGTGCCAGCACAGACAGGGTATCGGGCACTGAAGCTTTCTTT	CASTDRVSGTEAFF
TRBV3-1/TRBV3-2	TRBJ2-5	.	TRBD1	TGTGCCAGCAGCCGTCGGACAGGGGGTGGGAAAGAGACCCAGTACTTC	CASSRRTGGGKETQYF
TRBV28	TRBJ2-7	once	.	TGTGCCAGCAGAGGACAATCTCACTACGAGCAGTACTTC	CASRGQSHYEQYF
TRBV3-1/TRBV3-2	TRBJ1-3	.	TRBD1	TGTGCCAGCAGCCCAAAGGGACAGGGTGGAGAGAGCTCTGGAAACACCATATATTTT	CASSPKGQGGESSGNTIYF
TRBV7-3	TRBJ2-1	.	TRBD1	TGTGCCAGCAGCTTCCGCCGGGACAGGGGTTCCCTAAGCTCCTACAATGAGCAGTTCTTC	CASSFRRDRGSLSSYNEQFF
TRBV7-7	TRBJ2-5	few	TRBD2	TGTGCCAGCAGCTTAAAGGTTGGGGGGGAAGAGACCCAGTACTTC	CASSLKVGGEETQYF
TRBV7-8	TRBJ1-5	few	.	TGTGCCAGCAGCTTAGCGCGAAAGGGGTCGTATAGCAATCAGCCCCAGCATTTT	CASSLARKGSYSNQPQHF
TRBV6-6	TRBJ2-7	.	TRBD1	TGTGCCAGCAGTCCCCATCGAGGGACAGGGTCCTACGAGCAGTACTTC	CASSPHRGTGSYEQYF
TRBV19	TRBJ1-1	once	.	TGTGCCAGTATACGGGAAGGCCCCGGCACTGAAGCTTTCTTT	CASIREGPGTEAFF
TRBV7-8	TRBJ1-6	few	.	TGTGCCAGCAGCTTAGTCCGGGGTAATGGGGCACCCCTCCACTTT	CASSLVRGNGAPLHF
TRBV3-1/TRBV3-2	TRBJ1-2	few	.	TGTGCCAGCAGCCAAGATTACGGAGGGGATGGCTACACCTTC	CASSQDYGGDGYTF
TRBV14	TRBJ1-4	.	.	TGTGCCAGCAGGCGGACAGCAACTAATGAAAAACTGTTTTTT	CASRRTATNEKLFF
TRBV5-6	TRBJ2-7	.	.	TGTGCCAGCAGGTTACGAGGGTCCTACGAGCAGTACTTC	CASRLRGSYEQYF